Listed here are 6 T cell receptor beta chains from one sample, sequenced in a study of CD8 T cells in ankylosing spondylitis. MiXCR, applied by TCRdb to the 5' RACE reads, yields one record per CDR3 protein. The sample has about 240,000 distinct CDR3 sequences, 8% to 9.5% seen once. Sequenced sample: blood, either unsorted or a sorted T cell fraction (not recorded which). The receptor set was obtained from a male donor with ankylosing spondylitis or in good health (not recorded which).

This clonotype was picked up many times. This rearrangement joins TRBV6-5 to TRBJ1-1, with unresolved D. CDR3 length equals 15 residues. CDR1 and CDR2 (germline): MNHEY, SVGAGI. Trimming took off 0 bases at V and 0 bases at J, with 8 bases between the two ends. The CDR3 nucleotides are TGTGCCAGCAGTTACTCCGGGCCAATGAACACTGAAGCTTTCTTT. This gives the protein CASSYSGPMNTEAFF.

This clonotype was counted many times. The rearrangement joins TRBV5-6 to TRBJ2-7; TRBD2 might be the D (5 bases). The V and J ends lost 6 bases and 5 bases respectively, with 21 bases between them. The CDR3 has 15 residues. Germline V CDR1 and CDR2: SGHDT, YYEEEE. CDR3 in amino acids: CASTSSPRSDHEQYF. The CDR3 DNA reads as TGTGCCAGCACCTCTAGCCCCAGATCGGACCACGAGCAGTACTTC.

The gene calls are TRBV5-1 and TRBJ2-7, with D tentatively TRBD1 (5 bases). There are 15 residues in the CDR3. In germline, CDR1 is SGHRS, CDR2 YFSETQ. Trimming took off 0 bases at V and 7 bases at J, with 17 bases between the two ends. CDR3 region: CASSLAGHSFSEQYF. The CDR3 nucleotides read TGCGCCAGCAGCTTGGCAGGACATTCCTTCTCTGAGCAGTACTTC.

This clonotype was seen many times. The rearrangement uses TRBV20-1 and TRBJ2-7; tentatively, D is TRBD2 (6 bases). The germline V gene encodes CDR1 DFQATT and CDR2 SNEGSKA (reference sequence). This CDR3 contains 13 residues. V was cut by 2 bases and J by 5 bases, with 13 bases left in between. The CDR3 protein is CSARNRLVNEQYF. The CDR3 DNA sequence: TGCAGTGCTAGAAACCGACTAGTCAACGAGCAGTACTTC.

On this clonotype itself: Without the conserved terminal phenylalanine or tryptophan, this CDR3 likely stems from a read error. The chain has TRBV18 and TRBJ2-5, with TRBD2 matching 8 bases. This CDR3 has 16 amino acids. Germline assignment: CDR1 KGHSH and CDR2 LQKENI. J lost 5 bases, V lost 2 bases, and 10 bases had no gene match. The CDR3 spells CASSPKAGASQETQYS. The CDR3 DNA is TGTGCCAGCTCACCAAAAGCGGGAGCCTCCCAGGAGACCCAGTACTCC.

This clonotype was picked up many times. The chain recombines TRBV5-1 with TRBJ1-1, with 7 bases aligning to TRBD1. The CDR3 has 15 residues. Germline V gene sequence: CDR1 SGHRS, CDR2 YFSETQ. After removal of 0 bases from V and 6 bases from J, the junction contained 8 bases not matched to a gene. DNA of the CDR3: TGCGCCAGCAGCTTGGACAGAGGGGGCGCCGCTGAAGCTTTCTTT. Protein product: CASSLDRGGAAEAFF.